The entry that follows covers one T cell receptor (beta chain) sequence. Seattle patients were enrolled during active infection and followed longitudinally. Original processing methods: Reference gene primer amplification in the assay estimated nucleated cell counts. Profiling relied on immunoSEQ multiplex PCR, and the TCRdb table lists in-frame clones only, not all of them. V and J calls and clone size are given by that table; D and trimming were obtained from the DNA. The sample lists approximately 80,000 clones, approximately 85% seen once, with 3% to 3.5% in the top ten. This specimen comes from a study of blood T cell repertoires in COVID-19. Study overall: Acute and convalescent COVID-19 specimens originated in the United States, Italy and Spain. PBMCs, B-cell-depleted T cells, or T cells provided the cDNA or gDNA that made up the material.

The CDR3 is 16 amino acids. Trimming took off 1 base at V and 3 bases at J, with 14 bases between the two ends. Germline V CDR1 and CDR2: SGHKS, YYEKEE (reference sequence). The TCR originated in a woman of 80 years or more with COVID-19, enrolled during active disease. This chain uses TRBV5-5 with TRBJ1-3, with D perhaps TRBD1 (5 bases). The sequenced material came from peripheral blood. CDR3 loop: CASSLTAGRHGNTIYF. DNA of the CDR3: TGTGCCAGCAGCTTGACCGCAGGGAGGCATGGAAACACCATATATTTT.